This T cell receptor beta chain was obtained from a study of blood T cell repertoires in COVID-19. Study-level information: Samples representing acute and convalescent COVID-19 were sourced from the United States, Italy and Spain. Sources were T cells, B-cell-depleted T cells, or PBMCs; the material itself was cDNA or gDNA.

Germline CDR1 is SGHDN and CDR2 is FVKESK. This CDR3 spans 16 amino acids. V dropped 4 bases and J dropped 6; count of bases not matched to a gene: 11. Only in-frame clones appear in the TCRdb table, and some are missing; sequencing was by immunoSEQ multiplex PCR. The data contain around 150,000 clones, around four fifths of them singletons. This TCR was recovered from a human donor in a cohort sampled during active COVID-19. The specimen sequenced was peripheral blood. This rearrangement joins TRBV14 to TRBJ2-2, with 7 positions matching TRBD1. In DNA form, the CDR3 reads TGTGCCAGCAGCCTCAGACAGGGCATCGGGGCCGGGGAGCTGTTTTTT. Amino acid sequence: CASSLRQGIGAGELFF.